A single sample is the source of the 13 T cell receptor beta chains below, sequenced in a study of beta chain features in type 1 diabetes. Sequenced material consisted of expressed TCRB transcripts (all of the isolated RNA was reverse transcribed). TCRdb keeps only in-frame clones here, not all; method: immunoSEQ multiplex PCR. The sample has approximately 150,000 clones; about 10% are singletons. The sample consisted of naive CD4+ T cells from blood. These receptors came from a man in his late teens or twenties in good health.

This clone turned up a few times. The gene calls are TRBV15 and TRBJ2-2; D is unclear. The CDR3 consists of 11 residues. The germline V gene encodes CDR1 LNHNV and CDR2 YYDKDF (reference sequence). The V gene lost 2 bases and the J gene lost 7 bases, with 2 bases spanning the gap. The CDR3 spells CATSRLGELFF. DNA for the CDR3: TGTGCCACCAGCAGACTCGGGGAGCTGTTTTTT.

This clone has a handful of counts. CDR3 bases: TGTGCCAGTAGTACTCTGAGAAGCGGGTTCCAAGAGACCCAGTACTTC. Translation: CASSTLRSGFQETQYF. The chain couples TRBV19 to TRBJ2-5; a weak D match, TRBD2 (6 bases). The CDR3 covers 16 residues. With 4 bases removed from V and 1 base from J, the gap between germline ends came to 16 bases. CDR1 is LNHDA and CDR2 is SQIVND in the germline V gene (reference sequence).

The rearrangement links TRBV7-2 to TRBJ1-3; D gene unclear. Germline-derived CDR1 and CDR2 are SGHTA and FQGNSA. The germline V and J ends were trimmed by 5 bases and 1 base, with 15 bases remaining between them. The length of the CDR3 is 16 residues. For the CDR3, the DNA is TGTGCCAGCAGCAATGGGATGAGAGGGTCTGGAAACACCATATATTTT. This sequence encodes CASSNGMRGSGNTIYF.

This clone was observed a few times. The J gene is TRBJ1-5, the V gene TRBV27, with D maybe TRBD1 (5 bases). CDR3 size: 14 residues. The V end lost 5 bases, the J end lost 6 bases, and 14 bases lay between the germline ends. Germline V gene sequence: CDR1 MNHEY, CDR2 SMNVEV (reference sequence). CDR3 nucleotides: TGTGCCAGCAGTCGCAGGGCTTCTAGTCAGCCCCAGCATTTT. Encoded protein: CASSRRASSQPQHF.

This clone showed up just a few times. V and J are TRBV7-2 and TRBJ2-5; D might be TRBD2 (6 bases). This CDR3 contains 13 residues. The V end was cut by 5 bases, the J end by 1 base, with 8 bases between. CDR1 and CDR2 (germline): SGHTA, FQGNSA. The CDR3 reads CASSPAGQETQYF. The CDR3 nucleotides read TGTGCCAGCAGCCCAGCGGGCCAAGAGACCCAGTACTTC.

A few counts support this clone. The rearrangement joins TRBV6-5 to TRBJ1-1, with a tentative D call TRBD1 (5 bases). V gave up 4 bases and J gave up 4 bases, with 13 bases separating them. The CDR3 sequence is 14 residues long. Germline values: CDR1 MNHEY, CDR2 SVGAGI. The CDR3 region is CASSFGIQGTEAFF. The CDR3 nucleotides read TGTGCCAGCAGTTTTGGGATCCAGGGCACTGAAGCTTTCTTT.

This clone was counted ten times or more. The chain is built from TRBV10-3 and TRBJ2-7; D is unresolved. CDR1 ENHRY and CDR2 SYGVKD come from the germline V gene. Trimming shortened V by 4 bases and J by 3 bases, and 10 bases separated the two germline ends. The length of the CDR3 is 13 residues. CDR3 DNA sequence: TGTGCCATCAGTGCCGACTCGGGCTACGAGCAGTACTTC. It translates to CAISADSGYEQYF.

The chain has TRBV6-5 and TRBJ2-7; possibly TRBD2 for D (5 bases). CDR1 is MNHEY and CDR2 is SVGAGI in the germline V gene. This CDR3 region has 15 residues. Deletions cut 6 bases from V and 9 bases from J, with 24 bases between. The CDR3 nucleotides read TGTGCCAGCAGCTCTCCCGGGCCTCCTGGGAGAGTGCAGTACTTC. This encodes CASSSPGPPGRVQYF.

The chain recombines TRBV7-2 with TRBJ1-1; D call uncertain. Trimming took 5 bases from V and 8 from J, leaving 9 bases between them. This CDR3 contains 11 residues. CDR1 and CDR2 from the germline V gene are SGHTA and FQGNSA. Here the CDR3 DNA reads TGTGCCAGCAGCCCCCGGTTCGAAGCTTTCTTT. It encodes CASSPRFEAFF.

This clone was seen only a few times. The V and J genes are TRBV6-1 and TRBJ1-4; D ambiguous. Trimming removed 4 bases from V and 7 bases from J, with 7 bases in between. This CDR3 is built from 12 residues. Germline assignment: CDR1 MNHNS and CDR2 SASEGT. Here the CDR3 DNA reads TGTGCCAGCAGTGCCCAGGCTGAAAAACTGTTTTTT. Translation gives CASSAQAEKLFF.

This clone was observed at least ten times. The gene calls are TRBV14 and TRBJ2-2; no clear D. In germline, CDR1 is SGHDN, CDR2 FVKESK. Deletions cut 0 bases from V and 5 bases from J, with 4 bases between. There are 13 residues in the CDR3. CDR3 in DNA: TGTGCCAGCAGCCAAGATCGTACCGGGGAGCTGTTTTTT. Encoded protein: CASSQDRTGELFF.

The V gene is TRBV19, the J gene TRBJ1-1, with 8 bases aligning to TRBD1. Trimming took 4 bases from V and 0 from J; bases not matched to a gene: 1. CDR3 size: 14 residues. Germline lookup yields CDR1 LNHDA and CDR2 SQIVND (reference sequence). DNA of the CDR3: TGTGCCAGTAGTACGGGACAGGTGAACACTGAAGCTTTCTTT. Protein product: CASSTGQVNTEAFF.

This clone was counted ten times or more. The chain recombines TRBV21-1 with TRBJ1-4. TRBV21-1 represents a pseudogene. This CDR3 spans 15 amino acids. CDR3 DNA sequence: TGTGCCAGCAGCAGGCGGTCTGCAACTAATGAAAAACTGTTTTTT. Amino acid sequence: CASSRRSATNEKLFF.